This entry features one TCR beta chain sequence. Its antigen has not been determined. It has no much larger one-base neighbor in the sample; base qualities were not kept. The sample originates from a study of blood T cell repertoires in COVID-19 (dated by TCRdb to about 2020). Concerning the study at large: Samples from collaborators originated in the United States, Italy and Spain and spanned both the acute and convalescent phases of COVID-19. The prospective study material was composed of cDNA or gDNA derived from T cells, B-cell-depleted T cells, or PBMCs. A de-identified subject ID, COVID-19 status, age in years and sex were almost always included in the sample metadata. HLA class I and class II types, where available, came from metadata supplied by the sample provider rather than from assay-based typing. The samples were drawn from the first 160 participants of the ongoing ImmuneRACE study and from under 1,500 subjects provided by 6 global collaborators. The repertoires were released in a freely available public database intended as a resource for research on the immune response to SARS-CoV-2. Deeply sampled blood TCRbeta repertoires from subjects exposed to, actively infected with, or recovered from COVID-19 were included in the dataset.

One collaborating source in Seattle enrolled patients while the patients were actively infected and followed the patients over time throughout the course of disease. Collaborating institutions collected whole blood in K2EDTA tubes following their own protocols. For TCRbeta analysis, collaborators shipped samples as frozen whole blood, isolated PBMCs, or DNA extracted from either of those sample types. The paper as a whole reports these results and caveats: The amount of clinical and demographic metadata varied by source and participant and was provided uncurated.

TCRbeta CDR3 regions were amplified from genomic DNA using the immunoSEQ Assay, a bias-controlled multiplex PCR. The study's own analysis went as follows. Within the assay, amplification of reference gene primers was used to estimate how many nucleated cells each sample contained. Sequence reads were collapsed and filtered to measure the absolute abundance of every unique TCRbeta CDR3 rearrangement. For each sample, productive Simpson clonality was calculated as the square root of Simpson's diversity index across productive rearrangements. Sourced from immuneACCESS, this table was stored by TCRdb with only in-frame sequences that have V and J called. A share of the clones is absent; for the studies checked, an unresolved V gene accounts for under half, and the remainder has no known explanation. V and J calls and clone size are as listed in that table; D and trimming were resolved from the DNA. The sample table contains about 170,000 clones; only one count was recorded for about 87% of them. The top ten clones comprise less than 3% of the sample.

V and J are truncated by 6 bases and 4 bases respectively, leaving an intervening sequence of 15 bases. From its cysteine to its phenylalanine, the CDR3 spans 14 amino acids. Only CDR3 DNA remains: 42 bases, in frame from the first base. CDR1 and CDR2 are read off the germline V gene (reference sequence) as LNHDA and SQIVND. The sequence derives from an elderly woman with COVID-19, enrolled during active disease. Recombination connected TRBV19 to TRBJ1-1; matching of 6 bases hints at TRBD1 as the D gene. The sequencing sample was made of peripheral blood. The DNA sequence is given as TGTGCCAGTAGGCCACAGGGTTCGGGCACTGAAGCTTTCTTT. Translated, it reads CASRPQGSGTEAFF.